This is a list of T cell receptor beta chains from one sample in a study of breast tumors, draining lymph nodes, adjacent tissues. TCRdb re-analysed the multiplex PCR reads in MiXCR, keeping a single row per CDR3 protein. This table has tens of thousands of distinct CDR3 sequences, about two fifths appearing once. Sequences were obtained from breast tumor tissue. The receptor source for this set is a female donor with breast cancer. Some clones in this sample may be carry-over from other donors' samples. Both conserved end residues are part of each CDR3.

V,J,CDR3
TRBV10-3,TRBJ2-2,CAISDAPNTGELFF
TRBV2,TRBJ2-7,CASSVETYYEQYF
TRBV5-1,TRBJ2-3,CASSSTGVADTQYF
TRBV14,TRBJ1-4,CASSRRAEKLFF
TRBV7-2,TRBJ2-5,CASSLVGALKETQYF
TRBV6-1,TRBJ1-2,CASSETGGYGYTF
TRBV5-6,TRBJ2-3,CASSWGTSPDTQYF
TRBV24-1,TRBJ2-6,CATSPGSGANVLTF
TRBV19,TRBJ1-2,CASSYGAVYGYTF
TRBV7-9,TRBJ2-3,CASSSRGDTQYF
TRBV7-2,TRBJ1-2,CASSLGGQGMIYGYTF
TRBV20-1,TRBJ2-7,CSARVLAAGREQYF
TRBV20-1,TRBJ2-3,CSARGGTTSTDTQYF
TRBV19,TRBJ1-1,CASIEGTGSGGNTEAFF
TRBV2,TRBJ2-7,CASSEKFISSYEQYF
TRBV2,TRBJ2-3,CASRRTASSSTDTQYF
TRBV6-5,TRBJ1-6,CASSRDREDSPLHF
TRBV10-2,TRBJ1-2,CASSGANYGYTF
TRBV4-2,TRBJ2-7,CASSQEAGIYEQYF
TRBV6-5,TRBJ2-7,CASSPLASGSYEQYF
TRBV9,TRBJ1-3,CASSLSPGDSGNTIYF
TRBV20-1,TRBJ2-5,CSASRDSGTQYF
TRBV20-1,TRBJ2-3,CSARAQTSSDTDTQYF
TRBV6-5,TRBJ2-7,CASSHSAGQGVRGQYF
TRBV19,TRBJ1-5,CARSGTGGGGNQPQHF
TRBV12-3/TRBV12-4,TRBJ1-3,CASSQTGPSGNTIYF
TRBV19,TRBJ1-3,CASSIRRDTIYF
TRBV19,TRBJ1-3,CASSPGQRSGNTIYF
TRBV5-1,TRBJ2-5,CASRRTGGQETQYF
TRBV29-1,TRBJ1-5,CSVVLNGGNQPQHF
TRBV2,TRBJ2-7,CASSSLPTWEQYF
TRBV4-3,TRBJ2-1,CASSQDLAGTTYNEQFF
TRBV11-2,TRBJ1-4,CASSSVGVSEKLFF
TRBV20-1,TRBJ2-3,CSPEGTLAADTQYF
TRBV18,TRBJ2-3,CASSQLRSGGTDTQYF
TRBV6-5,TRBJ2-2,CASKRSAGELFF
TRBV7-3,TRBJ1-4,CASRQMSEKLFF
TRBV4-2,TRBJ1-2,CASSQDQGPYGYTF
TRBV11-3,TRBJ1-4,CASSLGASSGNEKLFF